This T cell receptor (beta chain) derives from a study of blood T cell repertoires in COVID-19. Study background: Samples came from the United States, Italy and Spain, spanning acute and convalescent COVID-19. T cells, B-cell-depleted T cells, or PBMCs provided the cDNA or gDNA that served as material.

The germline gives CDR1 SGHRS, CDR2 YFSETQ. The CDR3 totals 15 residues. Trimming cost V 0 bases and J 3 bases; bases outside gene matches: 3. Methods used by the authors: Reference gene primer amplification yielded estimated nucleated cell counts. Measured with immunoSEQ multiplex PCR; TCRdb has only the in-frame clones, and not every one. The V and J calls and the clone size are those of that table, but D and trimming were determined from the DNA. The sample has 95,000 to 150,000 clones, 70% to 90% seen once. This clonotype was obtained from a man aged 45-60 years with acute or convalescent COVID-19. The genes are TRBV5-1 and TRBJ2-7, with TRBD1 identical over 10 bases. The sequenced sample was peripheral blood. CDR3 in amino acids: CASSLAGTGDYEQYF. The DNA of the CDR3 is TGCGCCAGCAGCTTGGCCGGGACAGGGGACTACGAGCAGTACTTC.